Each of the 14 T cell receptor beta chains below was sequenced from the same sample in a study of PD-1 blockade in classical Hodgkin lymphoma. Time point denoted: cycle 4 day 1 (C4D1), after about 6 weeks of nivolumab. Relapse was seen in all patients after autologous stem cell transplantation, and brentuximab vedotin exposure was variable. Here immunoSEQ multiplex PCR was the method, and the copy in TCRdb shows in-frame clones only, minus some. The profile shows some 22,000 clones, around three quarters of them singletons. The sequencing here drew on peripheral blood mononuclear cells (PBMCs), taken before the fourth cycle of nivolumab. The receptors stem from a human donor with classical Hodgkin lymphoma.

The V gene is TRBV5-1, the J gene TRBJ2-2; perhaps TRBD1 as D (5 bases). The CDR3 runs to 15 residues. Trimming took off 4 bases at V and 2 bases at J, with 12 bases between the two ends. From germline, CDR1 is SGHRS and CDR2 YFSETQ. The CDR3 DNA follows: TGCGCCAGCAGCCAGGGCGGAGCAAACACCGGGGAGCTGTTTTTT. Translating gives CASSQGGANTGELFF. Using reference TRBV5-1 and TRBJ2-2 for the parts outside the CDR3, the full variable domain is KAGVTQTPRYLIKTRGQQVTLSCSPISGHRSVSWYQQTPGQGLQFLFEYFSETQRNKGNFPGRFSGRQFSNSRSEMNVSTLELGDSALYLCASSQGGANTGELFFGEGSRLTVL.

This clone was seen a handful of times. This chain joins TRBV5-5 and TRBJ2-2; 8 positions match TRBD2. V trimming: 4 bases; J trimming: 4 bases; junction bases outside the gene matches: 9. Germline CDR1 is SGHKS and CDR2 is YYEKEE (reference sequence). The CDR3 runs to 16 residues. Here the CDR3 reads CASSPLAGSFTGELFF. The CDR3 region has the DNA TGTGCCAGCAGCCCCTTAGCGGGGAGTTTCACCGGGGAGCTGTTTTTT.

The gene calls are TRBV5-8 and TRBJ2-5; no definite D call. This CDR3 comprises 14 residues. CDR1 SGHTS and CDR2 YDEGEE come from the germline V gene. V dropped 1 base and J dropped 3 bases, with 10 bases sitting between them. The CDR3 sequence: CASSLWVGEETQYF. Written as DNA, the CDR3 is TGTGCCAGCAGCTTGTGGGTTGGGGAAGAGACCCAGTACTTC.

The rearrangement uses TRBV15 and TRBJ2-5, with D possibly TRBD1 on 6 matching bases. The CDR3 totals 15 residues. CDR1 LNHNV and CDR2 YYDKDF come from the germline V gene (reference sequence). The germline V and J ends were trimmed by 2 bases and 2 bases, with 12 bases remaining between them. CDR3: CATSRPRTDQETQYF. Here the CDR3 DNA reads TGTGCCACCAGCAGACCAAGGACAGATCAAGAGACCCAGTACTTC.

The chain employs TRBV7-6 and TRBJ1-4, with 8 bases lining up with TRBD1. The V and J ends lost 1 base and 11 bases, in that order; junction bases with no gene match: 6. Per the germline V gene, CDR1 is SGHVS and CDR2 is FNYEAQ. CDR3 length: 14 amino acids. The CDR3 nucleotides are TGTGCCAGCAGCTTAGATGACAGGGGTCGGAAACTGTTTTTT. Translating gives CASSLDDRGRKLFF.

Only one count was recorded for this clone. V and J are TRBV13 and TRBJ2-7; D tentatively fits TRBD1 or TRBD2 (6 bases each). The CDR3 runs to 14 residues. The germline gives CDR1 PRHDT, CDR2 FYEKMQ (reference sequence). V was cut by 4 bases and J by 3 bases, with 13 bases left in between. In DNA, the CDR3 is TGTGCCAGCAGCTCGGGGGCAGGAAACTACGAGCAGTACTTC. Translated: CASSSGAGNYEQYF.

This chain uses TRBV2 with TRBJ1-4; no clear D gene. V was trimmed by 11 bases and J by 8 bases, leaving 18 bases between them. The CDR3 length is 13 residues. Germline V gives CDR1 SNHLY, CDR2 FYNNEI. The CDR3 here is CAWAELTTEKLFF. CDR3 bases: TGTGCCTGGGCCGAGCTGACCACCGAAAAACTGTTTTTT.

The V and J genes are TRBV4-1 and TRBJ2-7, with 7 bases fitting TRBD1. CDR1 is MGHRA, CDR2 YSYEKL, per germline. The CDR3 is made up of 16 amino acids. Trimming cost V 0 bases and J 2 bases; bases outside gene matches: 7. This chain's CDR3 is CASSQDSRGQTYEQYF. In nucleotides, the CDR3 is TGCGCCAGCAGCCAAGATTCTCGGGGACAGACCTACGAGCAGTACTTC.

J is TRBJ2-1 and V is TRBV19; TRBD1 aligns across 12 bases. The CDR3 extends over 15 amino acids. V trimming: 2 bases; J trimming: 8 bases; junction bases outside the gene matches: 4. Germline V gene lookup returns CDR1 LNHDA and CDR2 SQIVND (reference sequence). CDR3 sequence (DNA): TGTGCCAGTAGTATATGGGACAGGGGGCGATATGAGCAGTTCTTC. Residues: CASSIWDRGRYEQFF.

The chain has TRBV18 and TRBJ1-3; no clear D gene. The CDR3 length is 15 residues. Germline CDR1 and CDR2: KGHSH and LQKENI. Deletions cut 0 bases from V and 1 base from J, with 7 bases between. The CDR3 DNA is TGTGCCAGCTCACCACCTGCAGCATCTGGAAACACCATATATTTT. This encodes CASSPPAASGNTIYF.

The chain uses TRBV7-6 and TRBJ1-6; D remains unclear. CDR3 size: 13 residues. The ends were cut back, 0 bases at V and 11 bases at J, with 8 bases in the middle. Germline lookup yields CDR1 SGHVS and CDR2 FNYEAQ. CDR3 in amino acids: CASSLAGVAPLHF. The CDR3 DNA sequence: TGTGCCAGCAGCTTAGCAGGAGTGGCACCCCTCCACTTT.

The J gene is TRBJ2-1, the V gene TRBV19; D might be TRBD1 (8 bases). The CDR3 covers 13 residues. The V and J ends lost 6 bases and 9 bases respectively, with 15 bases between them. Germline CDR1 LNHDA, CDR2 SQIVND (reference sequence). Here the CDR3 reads CASRHRGGPEQFF. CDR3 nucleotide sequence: TGTGCCAGTAGACACAGGGGGGGTCCTGAGCAGTTCTTC.

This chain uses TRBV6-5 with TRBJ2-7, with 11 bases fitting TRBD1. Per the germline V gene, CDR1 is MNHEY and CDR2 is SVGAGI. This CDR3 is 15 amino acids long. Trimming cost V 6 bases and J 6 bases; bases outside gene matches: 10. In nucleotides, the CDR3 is TGTGCCAGCAGACAGTACCCCGGGACAGGGGGCGAGCAGTACTTC. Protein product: CASRQYPGTGGEQYF.

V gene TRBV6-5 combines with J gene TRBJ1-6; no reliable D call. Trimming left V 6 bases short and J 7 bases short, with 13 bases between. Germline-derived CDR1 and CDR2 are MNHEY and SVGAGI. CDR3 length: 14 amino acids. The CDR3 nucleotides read TGTGCCAGCAGCGCCCTGGGCCTGAATTCACCCCTCCACTTT. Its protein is CASSALGLNSPLHF.